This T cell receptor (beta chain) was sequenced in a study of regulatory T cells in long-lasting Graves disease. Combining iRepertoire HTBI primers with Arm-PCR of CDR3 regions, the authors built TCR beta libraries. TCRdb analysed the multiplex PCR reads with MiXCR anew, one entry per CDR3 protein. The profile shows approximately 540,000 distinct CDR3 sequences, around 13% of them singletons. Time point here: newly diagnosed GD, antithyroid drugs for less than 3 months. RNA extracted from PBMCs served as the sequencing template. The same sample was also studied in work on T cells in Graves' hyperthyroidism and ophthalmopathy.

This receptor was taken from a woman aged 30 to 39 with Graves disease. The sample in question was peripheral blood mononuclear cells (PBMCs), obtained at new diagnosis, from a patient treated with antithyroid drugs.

The CDR3 spells CSAREPPYEQYF. The CDR3 DNA is TGCAGTGCTAGAGAGCCTCCCTACGAGCAGTACTTC. V is TRBV20-1 and J is TRBJ2-7; no reliable D call. Trimming took off 0 bases at V and 2 bases at J, with 5 bases between the two ends. The CDR3 is 12 residues long. The germline gives CDR1 DFQATT, CDR2 SNEGSKA (reference sequence).